The 22 T cell receptor beta chains in this list originate from one sample, sequenced in a study of monozygotic twins with inflammatory bowel disease. TCRdb re-analyzed the 5' RACE reads; it lists each CDR3 protein once, without DNA. This sample's table reports fewer than 550,000 distinct CDR3 sequences. Sequencing was performed on blood. The receptors were gathered from a human donor with ulcerative colitis or Crohn's disease, or a healthy co-twin of an affected twin (not recorded which).

V and J are TRBV7-2 and TRBJ1-2. Germline CDR1 and CDR2: SGHTA and FQGNSA. The CDR3 runs 12 residues. CDR3 residues: CASSHLGSGYTF. The full variable domain, its missing parts supplied by reference TRBV7-2 and TRBJ1-2, is GAGVSQSPSNKVTEKGKDVELRCDPISGHTALYWYRQSLGQGLEFLIYFQGNSAPDKSGLPSDRFSAERTGGSVSTLTIQRTQQEDSAVYLCASSHLGSGYTFGSGTRLTVV.

The CDR3 loop reads CASSQVRKTQYF. The V and J genes are TRBV3-1 and TRBJ2-5. CDR3 size: 12 residues. The germline V gene has CDR1 LGHDT and CDR2 YNNKEL (reference sequence).

This chain joins TRBV6-2 or TRBV6-3 and TRBJ1-1; lacking DNA, the TRBD1 call made by TCRdb goes unchecked. Germline V CDR1 and CDR2: MNHEY, SVGEGT. This CDR3 has 12 residues. The CDR3 loop is CVSSDRDLLSFF.

The chain recombines TRBV4-1 with TRBJ2-3; TCRdb lists TRBD1, though no DNA is available to test this call. CDR1 MGHRA and CDR2 YSYEKL come from the germline V gene. This CDR3 spans 14 amino acids. The CDR3 loop is CASSQFTGYDTQYF.

Here the CDR3 reads CASSFLPGQGQETQYF. The chain joins TRBV7-9 to TRBJ2-5; the TRBD1 assignment by TCRdb is unverifiable without DNA. This CDR3 has 16 residues. The germline V gene encodes CDR1 SEHNR and CDR2 FQNEAQ (reference sequence).

This chain joins TRBV9 and TRBJ2-2; without DNA, the TCRdb call of TRBD1 cannot be checked. Germline loops: CDR1 SGDLS, CDR2 YYNGEE. This CDR3 is 15 amino acids long. The CDR3 sequence is CASSVALGGTGELFF.

The CDR3 loop reads CASSYWAGRTDTQYF. The chain uses TRBV6-5 and TRBJ2-3; TCRdb's D gene call, TRBD1, goes unchecked for lack of DNA. The CDR3 totals 15 residues. Germline CDR1 MNHEY, CDR2 SVGAGI.

The chain carries TRBV12-3 or TRBV12-4 and TRBJ2-3; TCRdb designates TRBD2, a call that cannot be tested without DNA. CDR3 length: 16 amino acids. The CDR3 protein is CASSLYGPAGADTQYF.

The gene calls are TRBV28 and TRBJ1-1; the TCRdb D gene call, TRBD1, has no DNA to confirm it. The CDR3 has 15 amino acids. The germline CDR1 and CDR2 sequences are MDHEN and SYDVKM. CDR3 amino acids: CASSLWTGVNTEAFF.

CDR3 sequence reads: CASSLNGLEFNEQFF. This chain uses TRBV7-2 with TRBJ2-1; TCRdb reports TRBD2, a call that lacks DNA to check it against. The CDR3 loop spans 15 amino acids. Germline V lookup: CDR1 SGHTA, CDR2 FQGNSA.

This chain uses TRBV29-1 with TRBJ2-1; TCRdb's D call, TRBD2, is unchecked because there is no DNA. This CDR3 contains 15 residues. Per the germline V gene, CDR1 is SQVTM and CDR2 is ANQGSEA. The CDR3 sequence: CSVAPEAGPYNEQFF.

This chain uses TRBV20-1 with TRBJ2-5; TCRdb calls TRBD2, which cannot be checked without DNA. This CDR3 is 16 amino acids long. From germline, CDR1 is DFQATT and CDR2 SNEGSKA (reference sequence). The CDR3 is CSARSGTRVFFETQYF.

V usage is TRBV6-1 and J usage is TRBJ1-4; TCRdb's assignment of TRBD1 cannot be checked, as there is no DNA. CDR1 is MNHNS, CDR2 SASEGT, per germline. The length of the CDR3 is 14 residues. The CDR3 spells CASSALGGPRKLFF.

V gene TRBV7-2 combines with J gene TRBJ2-1; no DNA is available, so the TRBD2 call from TCRdb remains unchecked. CDR1 SGHTA and CDR2 FQGNSA come from the germline V gene. This CDR3 has 16 amino acids. The CDR3 loop is CASSPISGRGYNEQFF.

This chain links TRBV4-1 with TRBJ2-1; TCRdb's assignment of TRBD2 cannot be checked, as there is no DNA. This CDR3 is 16 amino acids long. Germline CDR1 MGHRA, CDR2 YSYEKL. The CDR3 spells CASSQEGSGRSDEQFF.

The J gene is TRBJ1-1, the V gene TRBV6-1; without DNA, the TCRdb call of TRBD1 cannot be checked. The CDR3 runs to 16 residues. Germline values: CDR1 MNHNS, CDR2 SASEGT. This chain's CDR3 is CASRRGQGRRNTEAFF.

CDR3 amino acids: CATSVSGGLNTGELFF. The V and J genes are TRBV2 and TRBJ2-2; the TCRdb D gene call, TRBD2, has no DNA to confirm it. This CDR3 contains 16 residues. Germline assignment: CDR1 SNHLY and CDR2 FYNNEI.

CDR3 loop: CASSGQGVSGANVLTF. The chain recombines TRBV27 with TRBJ2-6; TCRdb's D call of TRBD1 is untestable without DNA. There are 16 residues in the CDR3. The germline gives CDR1 MNHEY, CDR2 SMNVEV (reference sequence).

This chain connects TRBV4-2 to TRBJ2-7; TCRdb calls TRBD1, which cannot be checked without DNA. Germline CDR1 is LGHNA and CDR2 is YNFKEQ. This CDR3 is built from 16 residues. CDR3: CASSQDWGTEAYEQYF.

CDR3 sequence reads: CASSLSGGAHEQYF. This rearrangement joins TRBV12-3 or TRBV12-4 to TRBJ2-7; TCRdb selects TRBD1, and the lack of DNA leaves this call unchecked. This CDR3 is built from 14 residues.

The V gene is TRBV19, the J gene TRBJ1-4; TCRdb indicates TRBD1, and absent DNA this call remains unverified. The CDR3 has 13 residues. In germline, CDR1 is LNHDA, CDR2 SQIVND (reference sequence). CDR3 sequence reads: CASSRQGAEKLFF.

This chain joins TRBV20-1 and TRBJ2-2; as DNA is missing, the TRBD2 call by TCRdb cannot be tested. CDR1 is DFQATT and CDR2 is SNEGSKA in the germline V gene (reference sequence). The CDR3 has 14 amino acids. The CDR3 region is CSARAGRDTGELFF.